The following is a T cell receptor beta chain sequence with its context. What it recognizes is unknown. Clones were read by immunoSEQ multiplex PCR, and TCRdb kept only the in-frame ones, dropping some. The sample yields some 1.4 million clones, about 96% seen once. This sample stems from a study of shared clonotypes between healthy human individuals. The investigators split CD4+ cells into a CD45RA+ naive subset and a CD45RA-negative memory subset. The CDR3 is made up of 15 amino acids. The germline gives CDR1 SGHNT, CDR2 YYREEE (reference sequence). Germline trimming cut 4 bases from V and 0 bases from J; bases unmatched to any gene: 5. Broader study findings: The represented genetic and exposure-history diversity was limited by the small number of donors. Clonotype sharing across a few donors was observed for 4% to 5.5% of naive CD4 clonotypes.

This TCR derives from a man younger than 45 in good health. The chain joins TRBV5-4 to TRBJ2-7; TRBD2 matches 9 bases. Sequences were obtained from naive CD4+ T cells sorted from blood. The subset denotes: CD45RA+ positively selected. The CDR3 nucleotides are TGTGCCAGCAGCGCGGGGACTAGCCTCTCCTACGAGCAGTACTTC. This gives the protein CASSAGTSLSYEQYF.